This TCR beta chain emerged from a study of shared clonotypes between healthy human individuals. Concerning this clone itself: The antigen is unknown.

Sequencing used immunoSEQ multiplex PCR; TCRdb keeps in-frame clones, though not all of them. The table records around 340,000 clones, more than 60% of them present only once. CDR1 is SGHNT and CDR2 is YYREEE in the germline V gene (reference sequence). Trimming took 2 bases from V and 2 from J, leaving 10 bases between them. This CDR3 region has 14 residues. Whole-study results and caveats: As a rule, naive subsets had a larger estimated richness than memory subsets.

Each donor was a Caucasian adult residing in Nashville, Tennessee. The gene calls are TRBV5-4 and TRBJ2-5; D perhaps matches TRBD2 (6 bases). The sequenced material came from memory CD4+ T cells sorted from blood. Subset denoted: CD45RA-negative fraction. This TCR was recovered from a man younger than 45 in good health. The chain's CDR3 is CASSFPGAQETQYF. The CDR3 coding sequence is TGTGCCAGCAGCTTCCCGGGAGCTCAAGAGACCCAGTACTTC.